The 7 T cell receptor beta chains below come from one sample, sequenced in a study of cytomegalovirus exposure and HLA in healthy donors. The study ran its PCR with 60 Vbeta and 13 Jbeta primers. Data came from immunoSEQ multiplex PCR; TCRdb stores just in-frame clones and leaves some out. The table includes around 100,000 clones, over 55% detected once. The sequenced sample consisted of PBMCs. The receptors stem from a man between 18 and 35 years old in good health and CMV-seropositive.

This chain connects TRBV5-1 to TRBJ2-7; D is possibly TRBD2 (7 bases). CDR3 length equals 15 residues. Germline CDR1 and CDR2: SGHRS and YFSETQ. Trimming pared 4 bases from V and 6 bases from J, leaving 20 bases between. The CDR3 is CASSQRDTLSGEQYV. The CDR3 DNA is TGCGCCAGCAGCCAGCGGGACACATTAAGCGGCGAGCAGTACGTC.

The chain couples TRBV15 to TRBJ1-5; D unresolved. This CDR3 has 13 residues. The V and J ends lost 0 bases and 7 bases respectively, with 7 bases between them. Germline CDR1 is LNHNV and CDR2 is YYDKDF (reference sequence). The CDR3 DNA sequence: TGTGCCACCAGCAGAGATCGGGGACAGCCCCAGCATTTT. Its translation is CATSRDRGQPQHF.

This clone occurred a few times. The chain carries TRBV11-2 and TRBJ1-1, with TRBD1 matching 11 bases. CDR1 and CDR2 from the germline V gene are SGHAT and FQNNGV. The V segment lost 0 bases and the J segment 11 bases; nucleotides outside the gene matches: 11. CDR3 length equals 16 residues. The CDR3 nucleotides read TGTGCCAGCAGCTTAGATCTTGGACAGGGGGCGGGAGGGGCTTTCTTT. It codes for CASSLDLGQGAGGAFF.

About this clone itself: A read error may account for a junction end that differs from germline. This chain uses TRBV6-1 with TRBJ2-3; TRBD1 is a possible D gene (6 bases). CDR3 size: 14 residues. Germline lookup yields CDR1 MNHNS and CDR2 SASEGT. This CDR3 reads CASRIGQLTDMQYF. CDR3 nucleotide sequence: TGTGCCAGCAGGATCGGACAGCTCACAGATATGCAGTATTTT.

This clone was found a few times. The genes are TRBV28 and TRBJ1-2, with D possibly matching TRBD1 (5 bases). CDR1 is MDHEN, CDR2 SYDVKM, per germline. The CDR3 has 11 residues. With 8 bases removed from V and 8 bases from J, the gap between germline ends came to 12 bases. The CDR3 region has the DNA TGTGCCAGCCGACAGTACGACGGCTACACCTTC. Protein sequence: CASRQYDGYTF.

The chain carries TRBV19 and TRBJ2-2; 7 bases map to TRBD1. CDR3 length: 15 residues. Germline loops: CDR1 LNHDA, CDR2 SQIVND (reference sequence). V was clipped by 6 bases and J by 2 bases; unmatched bases: 6. The CDR3 DNA follows: TGTGCCAGTAGGACCGGGACAGTCAACACCGGGGAGCTGTTTTTT. This sequence encodes CASRTGTVNTGELFF. Complete variable domain (other parts from reference TRBV19 and TRBJ2-2): DGGITQSPKYLFRKEGQNVTLSCEQNLNHDAMYWYRQDPGQGLRLIYYSQIVNDFQKGDIAEGYSVSREKKESFPLTVTSAQKNPTAFYLCASRTGTVNTGELFFGEGSRLTVL.

This clone showed up just a few times. V gene TRBV28 combines with J gene TRBJ1-2, with D possibly being TRBD1 (5 bases). Trimming shortened V by 5 bases and J by 7 bases, and 20 bases separated the two germline ends. The CDR3 length is 15 residues. Germline V gene data show CDR1 as MDHEN and CDR2 as SYDVKM. CDR3 coding DNA: TGTGCCAGCAGTCGGGGGGGAAGCGGTTCGGGTGGCTACACCTTC. Amino acid sequence: CASSRGGSGSGGYTF.